These T cell receptor beta chains were read from a single sample in a study of cytomegalovirus exposure and HLA in healthy donors. Produced via immunoSEQ multiplex PCR; TCRdb's table is partial and in-frame only. The table has 150,000 to 200,000 clones, over 75% seen once. Input material: PBMCs. The receptor source for this set is a man aged 45-65 years in good health and CMV-seropositive. CDR3s include the opening cysteine and the closing phenylalanine or tryptophan. A D gene is named only where the DNA matches it firmly. Size values are once, few and many counts, or a class for expanded clones, and some rows have none.

clone_size j_call d_call v_call cdr3_aa cdr3_nt
NA TRBJ1-2 NA TRBV4-3 CASSQEARTPANYGYTF TGCGCCAGCAGCCAAGAGGCGAGGACACCCGCTAACTATGGCTACACCTTC
NA TRBJ1-5 NA TRBV7-2 CASSLGADSNQPQHF TGTGCCAGCAGCTTAGGGGCAGATAGCAATCAGCCCCAGCATTTT
NA TRBJ2-4 NA TRBV4-3 CASSQDRSEYNIQYF TGCGCCAGCAGCCAAGATCGATCCGAGTACAACATTCAGTACTTC
NA TRBJ1-1 NA TRBV28 CATNPTEAFF TGTGCCACCAATCCCACTGAAGCTTTCTTT
few TRBJ2-3 NA TRBV7-3 CASSLTGPDTQYF TGTGCCAGCAGCTTAACGGGCCCAGATACGCAGTATTTT
NA TRBJ1-2 TRBD1 TRBV6-5 CASRPGQDMYGYTF TGTGCCAGCAGGCCGGGACAGGACATGTATGGCTACACCTTC
NA TRBJ2-1 TRBD1 TRBV7-9 CASSTGGFNEQFF TGTGCCAGCAGCACAGGGGGCTTCAATGAGCAGTTCTTC
NA TRBJ2-2 TRBD2 TRBV7-8 CASSSRTRENTGELFF TGTGCCAGCAGCTCTCGGACTAGGGAGAACACCGGGGAGCTGTTTTTT
NA TRBJ2-1 TRBD1 TRBV5-1 CASSWNQQGKRVYNEQFF TGCGCCAGCAGCTGGAATCAACAGGGGAAGAGGGTTTACAATGAGCAGTTCTTC
few TRBJ2-2 NA TRBV19 CASSISRAGELFF TGTGCCAGTAGTATCTCCCGTGCCGGGGAGCTGTTTTTT
few TRBJ1-1 TRBD1 TRBV29-1 CSVEVDRGQAFF TGCAGCGTTGAAGTAGACAGGGGACAAGCTTTCTTT
NA TRBJ1-2 NA TRBV6-1 CASSRDSPQSYGYTF TGTGCCAGCAGCCGGGACTCACCCCAAAGCTATGGCTACACCTTC
few TRBJ1-1 NA TRBV5-6 CASTVVHNLNTEAFF TGTGCCAGCACCGTTGTACACAATTTGAACACTGAAGCTTTCTTT
NA TRBJ2-5 NA TRBV2 CASRTRGLGQETQYF TGTGCCAGCAGGACAAGGGGCTTAGGACAAGAGACCCAGTACTTC
NA TRBJ1-1 TRBD1 TRBV2 CASSAGGTEAFF TGTGCCAGCAGTGCAGGGGGCACTGAAGCTTTCTTT
NA TRBJ2-2 NA TRBV7-9 CASSLMADTGELFF TGTGCCAGCAGCTTGATGGCTGACACCGGGGAGCTGTTTTTT
few TRBJ2-5 NA TRBV6-5 CASSYSSRVKTQYF TGTGCCAGCAGTTACTCGAGCAGGGTGAAGACCCAGTACTTC
NA TRBJ1-6 NA TRBV5-6 CASTVGTYYNSPLHF TGTGCCAGCACCGTTGGGACTTACTATAATTCACCCCTCCACTTT
NA TRBJ2-7 TRBD1 TRBV5-5 CASSLTRQGYEQYF TGTGCCAGCAGCTTAACCAGACAGGGATACGAGCAGTACTTC
NA TRBJ2-5 NA TRBV29-1 CSVNTGFQETQYF TGCAGCGTTAATACAGGATTCCAAGAGACCCAGTACTTC
NA TRBJ1-6 NA TRBV4-1 CASSLGGDRPLHF TGCGCCAGCAGCCTGGGAGGCGATCGACCCCTCCACTTT
NA TRBJ2-7 NA TRBV5-4 CASSLIPGGGGHEQYF TGTGCCAGCAGCTTAATCCCGGGCGGGGGCGGACACGAGCAGTACTTC
NA TRBJ1-2 TRBD1 TRBV28 CASSFMTGGVYGYTF TGTGCCAGCAGTTTTATGACAGGGGGCGTCTATGGCTACACCTTC
NA TRBJ2-5 TRBD2 TRBV5-1 CASSPGTSGRQETQYF TGCGCCAGCAGCCCCGGGACTAGCGGGAGACAAGAGACCCAGTACTTC
NA TRBJ1-2 TRBD1 TRBV7-9 CASSTQGALGGGYTF TGTGCCAGCAGCACACAGGGGGCACTAGGCGGTGGCTACACCTTC
NA TRBJ2-1 NA TRBV5-1 CASSLGGGSNEQFF TGCGCCAGCAGCTTGGGTGGGGGGTCCAATGAGCAGTTCTTC
NA TRBJ2-7 TRBD1 TRBV2 CASSGGTGGSYEQYF TGTGCCAGCAGCGGCGGGACAGGGGGTTCCTACGAGCAGTACTTC
few TRBJ2-5 NA TRBV9 CASSARETQYF TGTGCCAGCAGCGCCCGAGAGACCCAGTACTTC
NA TRBJ2-2 TRBD2 TRBV9 CASSQIAGDPTGELFF TGTGCCAGCAGCCAGATAGCGGGGGACCCCACCGGGGAGCTGTTTTTT
few TRBJ1-2 TRBD1 TRBV4-1 CASSPDRANYGYTF TGCGCCAGCAGCCCCGACAGGGCTAACTATGGCTACACCTTC
once TRBJ2-2 TRBD2 TRBV7-7 CASSPSGATGELFF TGTGCCAGCAGCCCTAGCGGGGCCACCGGGGAGCTGTTTTTT
NA TRBJ1-2 TRBD1 TRBV2 CASSARTGSYGYTF TGTGCCAGCAGTGCAAGGACAGGGAGTTATGGCTACACCTTC
NA TRBJ2-1 TRBD2 TRBV5-1 CASSLWGTSGNNEQFF TGCGCCAGCAGCTTGTGGGGGACTAGCGGGAACAATGAGCAGTTCTTC
NA TRBJ1-6 TRBD1 TRBV7-8 CASSARGESSPLHF TGTGCCAGCAGCGCCAGGGGGGAGAGTTCACCCCTCCACTTT
NA TRBJ2-2 NA TRBV10-2 CASRPGGTGELFF TGCGCCAGCAGACCCGGGGGTACCGGGGAGCTGTTTTTT
NA TRBJ2-3 NA TRBV6-1 CASSEFGGGGTDTQYF TGTGCCAGCAGTGAATTCGGCGGGGGCGGCACAGATACGCAGTATTTT
NA TRBJ2-3 NA TRBV10-2 CASSEGRTFTDTQYF TGCGCCAGCAGTGAAGGACGGACTTTCACAGATACGCAGTATTTT
NA TRBJ1-1 TRBD1 TRBV7-3 CASSQSGGRMNTEAFF TGTGCCAGCAGCCAATCAGGGGGACGGATGAACACTGAAGCTTTCTTT
NA TRBJ2-7 NA TRBV18 CASSPSQGYEQYF TGTGCCAGCTCTCCAAGTCAGGGGTACGAGCAGTACTTC
NA TRBJ1-5 TRBD1 TRBV7-9 CASSLDRGHSNQPQHF TGTGCCAGCAGCTTGGACAGGGGGCATAGCAATCAGCCCCAGCATTTT
once TRBJ1-1 NA TRBV5-1 CASSLFPDSEAFF TGCGCCAGCAGCCTGTTTCCTGACAGTGAAGCTTTCTTT
NA TRBJ1-5 TRBD1 TRBV19 CASTLTGQGSRQPQHF TGTGCCAGTACGCTAACCGGACAGGGGAGCCGTCAGCCCCAGCATTTT
NA TRBJ2-3 NA TRBV7-8 CASIAGRLHFTDTQYF TGTGCCAGCATTGCGGGGCGACTTCATTTCACAGATACGCAGTATTTT
NA TRBJ2-2 NA TRBV6-1 CASRTTGTGELFF TGTGCCAGCAGAACAACGGGGACCGGGGAGCTGTTTTTT
NA TRBJ1-2 NA TRBV5-5 CASSLSTLMDGYTF TGTGCCAGCAGCTTGAGCACCTTGATGGATGGCTACACCTTC
NA TRBJ1-3 TRBD1 TRBV5-4 CASSPGTGDTIYF TGTGCCAGCAGCCCGGGGACAGGGGACACCATATATTTT
NA TRBJ1-5 NA TRBV5-5 CASSREGNSNQPQHF TGTGCCAGCAGCCGGGAAGGAAATAGCAATCAGCCCCAGCATTTT
once TRBJ2-7 NA TRBV28 CASSGKTVSYEQYF TGTGCCAGCAGTGGGAAGACAGTGTCCTACGAGCAGTACTTC
NA TRBJ2-5 TRBD1 TRBV5-1 CASSHSTGLSETQYF TGCGCCAGCAGCCATTCGACAGGGCTCAGCGAGACCCAGTACTTC
large TRBJ2-2 TRBD1 TRBV4-2 CASSQASLGTETGELFF TGTGCCAGCAGCCAAGCCTCGCTCGGGACAGAGACCGGGGAGCTGTTTTTT
NA TRBJ1-5 NA TRBV28 CASSLFFWDTLINQPQHF TGTGCCAGCAGTTTATTCTTCTGGGACACTCTTATAAATCAGCCCCAGCATTTT